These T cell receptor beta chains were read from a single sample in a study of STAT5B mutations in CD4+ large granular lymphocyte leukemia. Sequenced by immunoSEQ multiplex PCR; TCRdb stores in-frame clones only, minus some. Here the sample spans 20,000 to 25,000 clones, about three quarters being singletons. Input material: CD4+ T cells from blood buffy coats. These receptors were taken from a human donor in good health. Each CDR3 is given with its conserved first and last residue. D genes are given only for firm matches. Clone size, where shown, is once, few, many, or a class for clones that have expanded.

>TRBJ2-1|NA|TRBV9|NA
CASSVGASRIDEQFF
TGTGCCAGCAGCGTAGGGGCTAGCAGGATAGATGAGCAGTTCTTC
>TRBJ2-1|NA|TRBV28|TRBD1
CASSLGQGRNEQFF
TGTGCCAGCAGTCTGGGACAGGGGAGGAATGAGCAGTTCTTC
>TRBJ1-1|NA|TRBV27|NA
CASGVRMNTEAFF
TGTGCCAGCGGAGTCAGAATGAACACTGAAGCTTTCTTT
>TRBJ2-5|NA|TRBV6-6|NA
CASSYVGETQYF
TGTGCCAGCAGTTACGTGGGAGAGACCCAGTACTTC
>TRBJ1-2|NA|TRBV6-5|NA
CASRPLGALTMGYTF
TGTGCCAGCCGTCCCCTGGGGGCGTTAACTATGGGCTACACCTTC
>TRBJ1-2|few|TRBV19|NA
CASRGGQEFYGYTF
TGTGCCAGTAGGGGCGGGCAGGAGTTCTATGGCTACACCTTC
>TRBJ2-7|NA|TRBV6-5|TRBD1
CASRTTGDEQYF
TGTGCCAGCAGAACCACAGGGGACGAGCAGTACTTC
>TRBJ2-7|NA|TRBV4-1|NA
CASRQLYRGNYEQYF
TGCGCCAGCAGGCAACTTTATAGGGGGAACTACGAGCAGTACTTC
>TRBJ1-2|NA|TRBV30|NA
CAWSSALGGYGYTF
TGTGCCTGGAGTTCTGCCCTCGGAGGCTATGGCTACACCTTC
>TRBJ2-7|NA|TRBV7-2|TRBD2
CASSPRGGRAEQYF
TGTGCCAGCAGCCCCCGCGGGGGGAGGGCCGAGCAGTACTTC
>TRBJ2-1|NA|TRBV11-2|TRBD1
CASSPWTGPNEQFF
TGTGCCAGCAGCCCGTGGACAGGGCCCAATGAGCAGTTCTTC
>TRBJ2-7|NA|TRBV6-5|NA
CASSYTSSYEQYF
TGTGCCAGCAGTTACACCTCCTCCTACGAGCAGTACTTC
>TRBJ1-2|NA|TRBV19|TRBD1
CASNGQAGDNYGYTF
TGTGCCAGTAACGGACAGGCCGGGGATAACTATGGCTACACCTTC
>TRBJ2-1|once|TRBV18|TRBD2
CASSAGGGDKQFF
TGTGCCAGCTCAGCGGGGGGCGGAGACAAGCAGTTCTTC
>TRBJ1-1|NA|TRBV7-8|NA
CASSSGTNTEAFF
TGTGCCAGCAGCTCCGGAACGAACACTGAAGCTTTCTTT
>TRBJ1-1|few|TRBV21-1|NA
CASSTSRTGTDTEAFF
TGTGCCAGCAGCACATCCCGGACAGGGACGGACACTGAAGCTTTCTTT
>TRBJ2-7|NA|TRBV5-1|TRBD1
CASSLRVRGRDPSYEQYF
TGCGCCAGCAGCTTGAGGGTCAGGGGGCGCGATCCTTCCTACGAGCAGTACTTC
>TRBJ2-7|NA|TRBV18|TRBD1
CASSPQGVGEQYF
TGTGCCAGCTCACCCCAGGGGGTGGGAGAGCAGTACTTC
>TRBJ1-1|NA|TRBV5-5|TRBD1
CASSLTGGSEAFF
TGTGCCAGCAGCCTAACAGGGGGCTCTGAAGCTTTCTTT
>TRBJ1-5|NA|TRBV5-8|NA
CASSFGRDQPQHF
TGTGCCAGCAGCTTTGGAAGGGATCAGCCCCAGCATTTT
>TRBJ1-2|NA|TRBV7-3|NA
CASSLVSADLPITF
TGTGCCAGCAGCTTAGTCTCGGCAGACCTCCCCATCACCTTC
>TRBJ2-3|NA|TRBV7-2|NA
CASSLLAGTDTQYF
TGTGCCAGCAGCTTGCTAGCTGGGACAGATACGCAGTATTTT
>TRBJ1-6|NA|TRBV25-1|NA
CASSRDLGSPLHF
TGTGCCAGCAGTCGGGACCTCGGTTCACCCCTCCACTTT
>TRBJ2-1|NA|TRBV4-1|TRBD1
CASSLTGTGGYNEQFF
TGCGCCAGCAGCCTTACCGGGACAGGGGGATACAATGAGCAGTTCTTC
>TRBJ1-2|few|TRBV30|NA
CAWMKGVYGYTF
TGTGCCTGGATGAAGGGAGTCTATGGCTACACCTTC
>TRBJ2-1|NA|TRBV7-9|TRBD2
CASSPSTGLAGSNEQFF
TGTGCCAGCAGCCCCTCGACGGGACTAGCGGGGTCGAATGAGCAGTTCTTC
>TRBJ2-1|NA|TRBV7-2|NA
CASSLDVAPYNEQFF
TGTGCCAGCAGCTTAGACGTAGCGCCCTACAATGAGCAGTTCTTC
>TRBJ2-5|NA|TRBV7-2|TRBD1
CASSTDRGPQETQYF
TGTGCCAGCAGCACGGACAGGGGGCCCCAAGAGACCCAGTACTTC
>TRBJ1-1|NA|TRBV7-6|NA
CASSLGPKVNTEAFF
TGTGCCAGCAGCTTAGGCCCGAAGGTAAACACTGAAGCTTTCTTT
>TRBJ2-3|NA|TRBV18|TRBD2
CASSEQRGTDTQYF
TGTGCCAGCTCAGAACAGCGGGGGACAGATACGCAGTATTTT
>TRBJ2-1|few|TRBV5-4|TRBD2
CASSWNGGAWNEQFF
TGTGCCAGCAGCTGGAACGGGGGGGCGTGGAATGAGCAGTTCTTC
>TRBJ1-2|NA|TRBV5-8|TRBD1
CASSFGWTGNYGYTF
TGTGCCAGCAGCTTTGGCTGGACAGGGAACTATGGCTACACCTTC
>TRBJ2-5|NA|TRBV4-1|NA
CASSPPSLSETQYF
TGCGCCAGCAGCCCCCCCTCGCTGTCGGAGACCCAGTACTTC
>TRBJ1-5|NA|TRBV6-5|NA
CASRSDVWGGQPQHF
TGTGCCAGCAGAAGTGACGTGTGGGGCGGACAGCCCCAGCATTTT
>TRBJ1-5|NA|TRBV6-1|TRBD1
CASSAGGGNQPQHF
TGTGCCAGCAGTGCAGGGGGTGGCAATCAGCCCCAGCATTTT
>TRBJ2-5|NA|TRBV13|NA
CASSLDRQETQYF
TGTGCCAGCAGCTTGGACAGACAAGAGACCCAGTACTTC
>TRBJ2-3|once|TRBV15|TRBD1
CATSRGQGAEYF
TGTGCCACCAGCAGAGGACAGGGGGCTGAGTATTTT
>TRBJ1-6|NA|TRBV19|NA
CASSVNIRGQPPLHF
TGTGCCAGTAGTGTGAATATCCGGGGCCAACCACCCCTCCACTTT
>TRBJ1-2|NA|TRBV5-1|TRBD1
CASSLEQGAYGYTF
TGCGCCAGCAGCTTGGAGCAGGGGGCCTATGGCTACACCTTC
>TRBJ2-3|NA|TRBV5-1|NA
CASSFGGHGGTDTQYF
TGCGCCAGCAGCTTTGGCGGCCATGGGGGCACCGATACGCAGTATTTT
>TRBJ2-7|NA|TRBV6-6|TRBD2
CASSLTSAYEQYF
TGTGCCAGCAGTTTGACTAGCGCCTACGAGCAGTACTTC
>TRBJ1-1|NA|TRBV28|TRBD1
CASSYGTGGLSGNNSNTEAFF
TGTGCCAGCAGTTACGGAACAGGGGGTTTATCAGGGAACAACTCGAACACTGAAGCTTTCTTT
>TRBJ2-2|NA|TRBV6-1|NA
CASSEMWNTGELFF
TGTGCCAGCAGTGAAATGTGGAACACCGGGGAGCTGTTTTTT
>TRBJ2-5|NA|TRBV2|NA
CASSEVVETQYF
TGTGCCAGCAGTGAGGTTGTGGAGACCCAGTACTTC
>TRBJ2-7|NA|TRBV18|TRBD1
CASSPAGTGFNEQYF
TGTGCCAGCTCACCTGCCGGGACAGGGTTTAACGAGCAGTACTTC
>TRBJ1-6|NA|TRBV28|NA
CASSSVTGAYNSPLHF
TGTGCCAGCAGTTCCGTCACGGGGGCATATAATTCACCCCTCCACTTT
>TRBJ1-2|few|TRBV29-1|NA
CSVAGGGNYGYTF
TGCAGCGTTGCGGGGGGAGGTAACTATGGCTACACCTTC
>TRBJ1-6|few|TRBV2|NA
CASRIRDNTNSPLHF
TGTGCCAGCAGAATCCGGGACAACACTAATTCACCCCTCCACTTT
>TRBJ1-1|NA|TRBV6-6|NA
CASSYSAEKWKAFF
TGTGCCAGCAGTTACTCAGCAGAGAAGTGGAAAGCTTTCTTT
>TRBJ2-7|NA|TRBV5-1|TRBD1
CASSKTGATLDEQYF
TGCGCCAGCAGCAAGACAGGGGCAACTTTGGACGAGCAGTACTTC
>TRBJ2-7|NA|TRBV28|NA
CASSSGGAVHEQYF
TGTGCCAGCAGTTCTGGGGGCGCGGTTCACGAGCAGTACTTC
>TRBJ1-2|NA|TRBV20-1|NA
CSASSGYGYTF
TGCAGTGCTAGTTCCGGGTATGGCTACACCTTC
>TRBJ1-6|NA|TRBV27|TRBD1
CASSSGTGGRSPLHF
TGTGCCAGCAGTTCCGGGACAGGGGGTCGGTCACCCCTCCACTTT
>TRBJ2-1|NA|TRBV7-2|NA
CASSLGPPSYNEQFF
TGTGCCAGCAGCTTAGGACCCCCTAGCTACAATGAGCAGTTCTTC
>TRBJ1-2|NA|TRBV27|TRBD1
CASSFGTGVGYTF
TGTGCCAGCAGTTTCGGGACAGGGGTGGGCTACACCTTC